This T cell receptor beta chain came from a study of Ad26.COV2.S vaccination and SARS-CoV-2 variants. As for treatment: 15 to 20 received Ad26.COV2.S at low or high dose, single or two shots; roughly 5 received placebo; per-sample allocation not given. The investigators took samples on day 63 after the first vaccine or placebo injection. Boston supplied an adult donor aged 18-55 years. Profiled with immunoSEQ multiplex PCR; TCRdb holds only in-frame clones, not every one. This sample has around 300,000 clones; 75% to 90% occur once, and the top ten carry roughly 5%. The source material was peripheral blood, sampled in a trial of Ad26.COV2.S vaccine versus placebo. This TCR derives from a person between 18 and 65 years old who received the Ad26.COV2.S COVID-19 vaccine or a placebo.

The chain's CDR3 is CASRGTGYEQYF. In DNA, the CDR3 is TGTGCCAGCAGAGGGACAGGCTACGAGCAGTACTTC. The chain couples TRBV2 to TRBJ2-7; 8 bases align to TRBD1. From germline, CDR1 is SNHLY and CDR2 FYNNEI. This CDR3 region has 12 residues. V was pared by 6 bases and J by 3 bases, with 1 base of the junction left unmatched.